Sequencing of this T cell receptor beta chain was carried out in a study of human T cells and chemical hapten exposure. Points from the study as a whole: TCRs exceeding a frequency of 1 in 1000 stayed unchanged under DPC sensitization.

TCRdb re-analysed the RACE reads in MiXCR, keeping a single row per CDR3 protein. Of 62,000 or so distinct CDR3 sequences in the sample, approximately 9.9% are singletons; the top ten hold 4.5% to 5.5%. Germline CDR1 reads LNHDA; CDR2 reads SQIVND (reference sequence). CDR3 length equals 14 residues. Deletions cut 5 bases from V and 4 bases from J, with 12 bases between. This clonotype came up a few times. Its target is not known. Regarding time point: pre-sensitization, week 0. Treatment reported: therapeutic diphenylcyclopropenone sensitization with weekly scalp DPC. The starting material was whole blood, obtained in connection with sensitization to the hapten diphenylcyclopropenone (DPC). The chain links TRBV19 to TRBJ1-5; tentative D call: TRBD1 (6 bases). This clonotype was obtained from a woman in her 50s with alopecia areata. Some clones in this sample may be carry-over from other donors' samples. The CDR3 loop is CASSGSTGNQPQHF. DNA of the CDR3: TGTGCCAGTAGTGGCTCCACAGGGAATCAGCCCCAGCATTTT.